A single sample gave rise to the 13 T cell receptor beta chains below, sequenced in a study of cytomegalovirus exposure and HLA in healthy donors. Produced via immunoSEQ multiplex PCR; TCRdb's table is partial and in-frame only. The sample comprises roughly 330,000 clones, approximately 86% of which are singletons, and 1.2% rests with the top ten. Input material: PBMCs. These receptors all come from a woman aged 25-40 years in good health and CMV-seropositive.

This chain connects TRBV29-1 to TRBJ2-1, with 7 bases lining up with TRBD2. Germline V gives CDR1 SQVTM, CDR2 ANQGSEA. The V gene end was trimmed by 7 bases and the J gene end by 4 bases; junction bases not matched to a gene: 4. The CDR3 is 12 residues long. CDR3 sequence reads: CSGLASYNEQFF. CDR3 nucleotides: TGCAGCGGACTAGCCTCATACAATGAGCAGTTCTTC.

The rearrangement uses TRBV29-1 and TRBJ1-2; D unclear. Between the trimmed V and J ends, which lost 4 bases and 7 bases, there was a span of 7 bases. CDR3 length: 10 residues. Germline lookup yields CDR1 SQVTM and CDR2 ANQGSEA. CDR3 DNA sequence: TGCAGCGTTGGCAGAGGTGGCTACACCTTC. This sequence encodes CSVGRGGYTF.

The count of this clone is one. The CDR3 sequence is CASSYSSTARMHEQYF. CDR3 bases: TGTGCCAGCAGTTACTCGTCGACAGCCCGAATGCACGAGCAGTACTTC. The chain uses TRBV6-5 and TRBJ2-7, with D perhaps TRBD1 (5 bases). The V gene lost 0 bases and the J gene lost 5 bases, with 17 bases spanning the gap. The CDR3 covers 16 residues. Germline CDR1 reads MNHEY; CDR2 reads SVGAGI.

The chain uses TRBV7-6 and TRBJ1-2; TRBD1 aligns across 10 bases. The length of the CDR3 is 14 residues. The germline V gene encodes CDR1 SGHVS and CDR2 FNYEAQ. V dropped 4 bases and J dropped 5; count of bases not matched to a gene: 4. The CDR3 loop is CASSSGTGAYGYTF. The CDR3 bases are TGTGCCAGCAGCTCCGGGACAGGGGCGTATGGCTACACCTTC.

Only one count was recorded for this clone. The chain is built from TRBV9 and TRBJ2-2; TRBD2 aligns across 14 bases. Looked up from germline, CDR1 is SGDLS and CDR2 is YYNGEE. The ends lost 0 bases at V and 1 base at J; junction bases unmatched: 5. The CDR3 contains 19 residues. Written as DNA, the CDR3 is TGTGCCAGCAGCGTAGGGAGGACTAGCGGGGGGCAGAACACCGGGGAGCTGTTTTTT. Translated, it gives CASSVGRTSGGQNTGELFF. Drawing the rest from reference TRBV9 and TRBJ2-2, the complete variable domain is DSGVTQTPKHLITATGQRVTLRCSPRSGDLSVYWYQQSLDQGLQFLIQYYNGEERAKGNILERFSAQQFPDLHSELNLSSLELGDSALYFCASSVGRTSGGQNTGELFFGEGSRLTVL.

The chain employs TRBV5-4 and TRBJ2-5; D ambiguous. The CDR3 is made up of 11 amino acids. Trimming took off 1 base at V and 3 bases at J, with 1 base between the two ends. Germline V gene sequence: CDR1 SGHNT, CDR2 YYREEE (reference sequence). CDR3 residues: CASSLKETQYF. CDR3 coding DNA: TGTGCCAGCAGCTTGAAAGAGACCCAGTACTTC.

This clone was counted once. The rearrangement links TRBV27 to TRBJ1-5, with D tentatively TRBD1 (6 bases). Germline V lookup: CDR1 MNHEY, CDR2 SMNVEV (reference sequence). CDR3 length equals 18 residues. V dropped 3 bases and J dropped 0 bases, with 18 bases sitting between them. CDR3 nucleotide sequence: TGTGCCAGCAGTTTTTTGGGGGGGCGAACTAATAGCAATCAGCCCCAGCATTTT. Encoded protein: CASSFLGGRTNSNQPQHF.

The table lists this clone with a count of one. This chain links TRBV6-1 with TRBJ2-3; D might be TRBD2 (6 bases). This CDR3 comprises 15 residues. Looked up from germline, CDR1 is MNHNS and CDR2 is SASEGT. Trimming removed 5 bases from V and 4 bases from J, with 16 bases in between. The CDR3 region is CASSPERAIADTQYF. CDR3 coding DNA: TGTGCCAGCAGTCCGGAGCGGGCCATCGCAGATACGCAGTATTTT.

V gene TRBV6-6 combines with J gene TRBJ2-7; 7 nucleotides agree with TRBD1. The ends lost 4 bases at V and 3 bases at J; junction bases unmatched: 6. CDR1 and CDR2 (germline): MNHNY, SVGAGI (reference sequence). The CDR3 covers 14 residues. DNA of the CDR3: TGTGCCAGCAGTTTCGACAGGGCAGGCTACGAGCAGTACTTC. This codes for CASSFDRAGYEQYF.

The chain carries TRBV6-5 and TRBJ1-2; D might be TRBD1 (5 bases). Germline values: CDR1 MNHEY, CDR2 SVGAGI. V was cut by 5 bases and J by 4 bases, with 11 bases left in between. There are 13 residues in the CDR3. The CDR3 DNA is TGTGCCAGCAGTACCAGGGTGCGCTATGGCTACACCTTC. Protein: CASSTRVRYGYTF.

The V gene is TRBV6-6, the J gene TRBJ1-5; D not certain. In germline, CDR1 is MNHNY, CDR2 SVGAGI (reference sequence). The CDR3 is 15 residues long. V lost 3 bases and J 3 bases, leaving 12 bases between the germline ends. The DNA of the CDR3 is TGTGCCAGCAGTTATCGAGACGGATTCAATCAGCCCCAGCATTTT. Its protein is CASSYRDGFNQPQHF.

The table lists this clone with many counts. This chain joins TRBV4-3 and TRBJ1-1; 7 bases align to TRBD1. The CDR3 contains 17 residues. Germline V lookup: CDR1 LGHNA, CDR2 YSLEER. Trimming cost V 0 bases and J 4 bases; bases outside gene matches: 11. For the CDR3, the DNA is TGCGCCAGCAGCCAAGATACGACAGGGAATGGGGTCACTGAAGCTTTCTTT. Translated: CASSQDTTGNGVTEAFF.

This chain uses TRBV6-4 with TRBJ2-2; D perhaps matches TRBD2 (5 bases). The CDR3 has 13 amino acids. Germline V gene data show CDR1 as MRHNA and CDR2 as SNTAGT. Trimming took 6 bases from V and 2 from J, leaving 7 bases between them. CDR3 DNA: TGTGCCAGCAGAGCGGAAAACACCGGGGAGCTGTTTTTT. Protein product: CASRAENTGELFF.